The subject of this entry is one TCR beta chain. This entry belongs to a study of blood T cell repertoires in COVID-19. The germline CDR1 and CDR2 sequences are MNHEY and SMNVEV (reference sequence). This CDR3 is built from 13 residues. The V and J ends lost 8 bases and 8 bases, in that order; junction bases with no gene match: 8. Here immunoSEQ multiplex PCR was the method, and the copy in TCRdb shows in-frame clones only, minus some. The profile shows some 300,000 clones, around 89% of them singletons. V gene TRBV27 combines with J gene TRBJ1-4; 7 bases line up with TRBD1. Sequenced sample: peripheral blood. The sequence was obtained from a woman aged 50 to 65 with COVID-19, enrolled during active disease. In nucleotides, the CDR3 is TGTGCCAGCTACCGTACAGGGGACGAAAAACTGTTTTTT. Translating gives CASYRTGDEKLFF.